These 5 T cell receptor beta chains were sequenced from one sample in a study of shared clonotypes between healthy human individuals. Using immunoSEQ multiplex PCR, the repertoire was profiled, and TCRdb retains in-frame clones only, with some absent. This sample has about 2.4 million clones, with roughly 93% found just once. Sequences were obtained from naive CD4+ T cells from PBMCs. Noted subset: CD45RA+ positively selected. Receptors were obtained from a man between 18 and 29 years old in good health. Some clones in this sample may be carry-over from other donors' samples.

V usage is TRBV5-4 and J usage is TRBJ2-5, with 7 bases identical to TRBD2. The junction had 8 bases not matched to a gene; V was cut back by 4 bases and J by 2 bases. This CDR3 spans 15 amino acids. Germline V gene data show CDR1 as SGHNT and CDR2 as YYREEE (reference sequence). The CDR3 region is CASSDHSGGQETQYF. The CDR3 region has the DNA TGTGCCAGCAGCGATCACTCGGGAGGTCAAGAGACCCAGTACTTC.

The chain's CDR3 is CASSRVAGLTYEQYF. The CDR3, as DNA: TGTGCCAGCAGCAGGGTGGCAGGTCTAACCTACGAGCAGTACTTC. The V gene is TRBV6-5, the J gene TRBJ2-7; TRBD1 is a possible D gene (5 bases). Trimming cost V 6 bases and J 2 bases, with 17 bases left between them. The CDR3 totals 15 residues. The germline CDR1 and CDR2 sequences are MNHEY and SVGAGI.

The chain has TRBV27 and TRBJ2-1; the D gene could be TRBD1 or TRBD2 (5 bases each). Germline V gene data show CDR1 as MNHEY and CDR2 as SMNVEV (reference sequence). The CDR3 contains 14 residues. V lost 5 bases to trimming and J lost 1 base, with 9 bases between them. The CDR3 reads CASSLGRSYNEQFF. The CDR3, as DNA: TGTGCCAGCAGTCTGGGACGGTCCTACAATGAGCAGTTCTTC.

The chain has TRBV9 and TRBJ2-6; D is unresolved. The CDR3 sequence is 14 residues long. CDR1 and CDR2 (germline): SGDLS, YYNGEE. V dropped 1 base and J dropped 6 bases, with 8 bases sitting between them. The CDR3 nucleotides are TGTGCCAGCAGCGTACCCAGCACGGCCAACGTCCTGACTTTC. This gives the protein CASSVPSTANVLTF.

The V gene is TRBV7-3, the J gene TRBJ2-2; a weak D match, TRBD2 (5 bases). Germline lookup yields CDR1 SGHTA and CDR2 FQGTGA. V was trimmed by 3 bases and J by 1 base, leaving 6 bases between them. The length of the CDR3 is 14 residues. CDR3 in DNA: TGTGCCAGCAGCTTTGGGAGGAACACCGGGGAGCTGTTTTTT. Encoded protein: CASSFGRNTGELFF.